The next 25 T cell receptor beta chains were all read from a single sample in a study of blood T cell repertoires in COVID-19. This table comes from immunoSEQ multiplex PCR, and its TCRdb copy is limited to in-frame clones, with some not included. This sample has 300,000 to 350,000 clones; nearly 90% occur once, and the top ten carry around 4.5%. The specimen sequenced was PBMCs or T cells enriched from blood (not recorded which). The origin of the receptors is a woman between 18 and 30 years old with acute COVID-19.

V usage is TRBV9 and J usage is TRBJ2-2; TRBD1 might be the D (5 bases). Between the trimmed V and J ends, which lost 2 bases and 6 bases, there was a span of 14 bases. The CDR3 is made up of 15 amino acids. CDR1 and CDR2 from the germline V gene are SGDLS and YYNGEE. In DNA form, the CDR3 reads TGTGCCAGCAGCGTCGGTATTAGGGGCGCCGGGGAGCTGTTTTTT. This translates into CASSVGIRGAGELFF.

CDR3 in amino acids: CAIIGTSGLGVNEQFF. CDR3 bases: TGTGCCATCATTGGGACTAGCGGGTTGGGGGTCAATGAGCAGTTCTTC. The chain couples TRBV10-3 to TRBJ2-1, with 12 bases fitting TRBD2. Trimming removed 7 bases from V and 6 bases from J; junction bases left unmatched: 10. The length of the CDR3 is 16 residues. The germline CDR1 and CDR2 sequences are ENHRY and SYGVKD.

This clone has more than one count but fewer than ten. The chain has TRBV11-2 and TRBJ1-6; D not resolved. V lost 5 bases and J 0 bases, leaving 11 bases between the germline ends. Per germline, CDR1 SGHAT and CDR2 FQNNGV. There are 16 residues in the CDR3. The CDR3 here is CASSPDIFSYNSPLHF. CDR3 bases: TGTGCCAGCAGCCCTGACATTTTCTCCTATAATTCACCCCTCCACTTT.

This CDR3 reads CASSIAGVRGREQYF. The CDR3 DNA reads TGTGCCAGCAGCATAGCGGGAGTCCGAGGCCGCGAGCAGTACTTC. The chain links TRBV11-3 to TRBJ2-7; TRBD2 matches 9 bases. The CDR3 runs to 15 residues. Germline loops: CDR1 SGHNT, CDR2 YENEEA. V lost 5 bases and J lost 6; bases outside the gene matches: 11.

The chain couples TRBV25-1 to TRBJ2-6; tentatively, D is TRBD1 (6 bases). V lost 5 bases to trimming and J lost 1 base, with 18 bases between them. CDR3 length equals 18 residues. The germline V gene encodes CDR1 MGHDK and CDR2 SYGVNS. The CDR3 coding sequence is TGTGCCAGCAGTATCGAACAGGGTGGGAAATCTGGGGCCAACGTCCTGACTTTC. Amino acid sequence: CASSIEQGGKSGANVLTF. The entire variable domain, with the rest obtained from reference TRBV25-1 and TRBJ2-6, is as follows: EADIYQTPRYLVIGTGKKITLECSQTMGHDKMYWYQQDPGMELHLIHYSYGVNSTEKGDLSSESTVSRIRTEHFPLTLESARPSHTSQYLCASSIEQGGKSGANVLTFGAGSRLTVL.

This clone was detected only once. This sequence joins TRBV27 and TRBJ2-7; TRBD2 agrees at 12 bases. CDR3 length equals 14 residues. V dropped 5 bases and J dropped 3; count of bases not matched to a gene: 2. Germline CDR1 MNHEY, CDR2 SMNVEV (reference sequence). DNA for the CDR3: TGTGCCAGCAGTCCGGGACTAGCGGGCTACGAGCAGTACTTC. Its protein product is CASSPGLAGYEQYF.

The J gene is TRBJ1-4, the V gene TRBV28, with 10 bases lining up with TRBD1. Trimming removed 2 bases from V and 8 bases from J; junction bases left unmatched: 11. The CDR3 contains 17 residues. From germline, CDR1 is MDHEN and CDR2 SYDVKM. The CDR3 DNA follows: TGTGCCAGCAGTTTAAACCCCGGACAGGGGGAATCCGAAAAACTGTTTTTT. Translating gives CASSLNPGQGESEKLFF.

The count of this clone is one. This chain joins TRBV28 and TRBJ2-1; 7 nucleotides agree with TRBD2. The V gene's germline CDR1 is MDHEN and CDR2 SYDVKM. The CDR3 runs to 13 residues. The V gene end was trimmed by 8 bases and the J gene end by 5 bases; junction bases not matched to a gene: 6. This chain's CDR3 is CASGREWDNEQFF. The CDR3 nucleotides read TGTGCCAGCGGGCGGGAGTGGGACAATGAGCAGTTCTTC.

The rearrangement links TRBV5-1 to TRBJ2-5, with D perhaps matching TRBD1 (6 bases). V lost 7 bases and J lost 5, with 21 bases in between. The CDR3 covers 15 residues. Germline loops: CDR1 SGHRS, CDR2 YFSETQ. The CDR3 bases are TGCGCCAGCCGCCTTTGGCAGGGGTTAGGCGAGACCCAGTACTTC. This sequence encodes CASRLWQGLGETQYF.

In the case of this clone: One end of the junction fails to match germline, which may point to a read error. V gene TRBV19 combines with J gene TRBJ1-2; unclear D gene. The CDR3 runs 16 residues. CDR1 LNHDA and CDR2 SQIVND come from the germline V gene (reference sequence). CDR3 amino acids: CASSIEGRTDSYGYIF. CDR3 bases: TGTGCCAGTAGTATAGAGGGCAGAACGGACTCCTATGGCTACATCTTC. Variable domain in full (rest from reference TRBV19 and TRBJ1-2): DGGITQSPKYLFRKEGQNVTLSCEQNLNHDAMYWYRQDPGQGLRLIYYSQIVNDFQKGDIAEGYSVSREKKESFPLTVTSAQKNPTAFYLCASSIEGRTDSYGYIFGSGTRLTVV.

The chain joins TRBV5-4 to TRBJ2-3; the match to TRBD2 covers 8 bases. The V segment lost 5 bases and the J segment 5 bases; nucleotides outside the gene matches: 10. Per the germline V gene, CDR1 is SGHNT and CDR2 is YYREEE (reference sequence). This CDR3 has 15 residues. CDR3 in amino acids: CASRLGGTRLDTQYF. As DNA, the CDR3 is TGTGCCAGCAGACTGGGAGGGACTAGATTAGATACGCAGTATTTT. The variable domain in full, with the rest retrieved from reference TRBV5-4 and TRBJ2-3, is ETGVTQSPTHLIKTRGQQVTLRCSSQSGHNTVSWYQQALGQGPQFIFQYYREEENGRGNFPPRFSGLQFPNYSSELNVNALELDDSALYLCASRLGGTRLDTQYFGPGTRLTVL.

The chain couples TRBV29-1 to TRBJ2-1; 11 bases fit TRBD2. CDR1 and CDR2 from the germline V gene are SQVTM and ANQGSEA. The J segment lost 8 bases and the V segment lost 3 bases, leaving 12 bases of the junction unmatched. CDR3 size: 16 residues. The CDR3 region is CSVEPSPSGRSDEQFF. The CDR3, as DNA: TGCAGCGTTGAGCCGAGTCCTAGCGGGAGGAGTGATGAGCAGTTCTTC.

The rearrangement joins TRBV3-1 (or the pseudogene TRBV3-2) to TRBJ2-4; 9 nucleotides agree with TRBD2. The V and J ends lost 0 bases and 2 bases, in that order; junction bases with no gene match: 5. Germline CDR1 and CDR2: LGHDT and YNNKEL (reference sequence). The CDR3 runs 17 residues. In DNA, the CDR3 is TGTGCCAGCAGCCAAGAATCGCTAGCGGGAACCAAAAACATTCAGTACTTC. It is translated as CASSQESLAGTKNIQYF.

The chain is built from TRBV28 and TRBJ1-1; tentative D call: TRBD1 (5 bases). The V end lost 6 bases, the J end lost 0 bases, and 8 bases lay between the germline ends. Germline-derived CDR1 and CDR2 are MDHEN and SYDVKM. This CDR3 comprises 13 residues. The CDR3 region is CASRGLMNTEAFF. For the CDR3, the DNA is TGTGCCAGCAGGGGACTGATGAACACTGAAGCTTTCTTT. The variable domain in full, completed from reference TRBV28 and TRBJ1-1, reads DVKVTQSSRYLVKRTGEKVFLECVQDMDHENMFWYRQDPGLGLRLIYFSYDVKMKEKGDIPEGYSVSREKKERFSLILESASTNQTSMYLCASRGLMNTEAFFGQGTRLTVV.

CDR3 bases: TGTGCCAGCAGTTACGAGTTACTAGCGGGAGATTACAATGAGCAGTTCTTC. Translating it yields CASSYELLAGDYNEQFF. The gene calls are TRBV6-2 or TRBV6-3 and TRBJ2-1; 11 bases align to TRBD2. Trimming removed 2 bases from V and 4 bases from J; junction bases left unmatched: 7. CDR3 length equals 17 residues. Germline assignment: CDR1 MNHEY and CDR2 SVGEGT.

The J gene is TRBJ2-1, the V gene TRBV3-1 (or the pseudogene TRBV3-2); D perhaps matches TRBD1 (6 bases). The CDR3 has 15 amino acids. The V end lost 4 bases, the J end lost 0 bases, and 10 bases lay between the germline ends. Germline V gene sequence: CDR1 LGHDT, CDR2 YNNKEL (reference sequence). The chain's CDR3 is CASSRQESSYNEQFF. As DNA, the CDR3 is TGTGCCAGCAGCCGACAGGAGAGCTCCTACAATGAGCAGTTCTTC.

The genes are TRBV5-4 and TRBJ2-6; D gene ambiguous. The V gene's germline CDR1 is SGHNT and CDR2 YYREEE (reference sequence). Trimming pared 4 bases from V and 1 base from J, leaving 12 bases between. The CDR3 runs 16 residues. CDR3 DNA: TGTGCCAGCAGCGAGATGATCGTTTCTGGGGCCAACGTCCTGACTTTC. Encoded protein: CASSEMIVSGANVLTF.

This chain connects TRBV19 to TRBJ1-1; no clear D gene. The length of the CDR3 is 14 residues. The germline V and J ends were trimmed by 3 bases and 2 bases, with 10 bases remaining between them. Germline CDR1 LNHDA, CDR2 SQIVND (reference sequence). As DNA, the CDR3 is TGTGCCAGTAGTATCTCCGGGGTCAACACTGAAGCTTTCTTT. Amino acids: CASSISGVNTEAFF.

The rearrangement uses TRBV10-1 and TRBJ2-1; 14 bases are shared with TRBD2. CDR1 and CDR2 (germline): WNHNN, SYGVQD (reference sequence). The CDR3 contains 18 residues. V was clipped by 7 bases and J by 4 bases; unmatched bases: 12. CDR3 protein: CASTYGTSGSLGYNEQFF. Here the CDR3 DNA reads TGCGCCAGCACCTACGGGACTAGCGGGAGCCTGGGGTACAATGAGCAGTTCTTC.

The chain carries TRBV28 and TRBJ1-5; TRBD1 matches at 7 bases. This CDR3 is 17 amino acids long. V lost 4 bases to trimming and J lost 0 bases; unmatched junction nucleotides: 9. Germline V gene sequence: CDR1 MDHEN, CDR2 SYDVKM. In DNA, the CDR3 is TGTGCCAGCAGTTCATTTACAGGGGTCGGTAGCAATCAGCCCCAGCATTTT. Translated: CASSSFTGVGSNQPQHF.

This chain uses TRBV15 with TRBJ1-6; perhaps TRBD1 as D (5 bases). The V gene's germline CDR1 is LNHNV and CDR2 YYDKDF (reference sequence). CDR3 length: 12 amino acids. Trimming removed 10 bases from V and 10 bases from J, with 14 bases in between. Here the CDR3 reads CASGRGGSPLHF. CDR3 in DNA: TGTGCCAGCGGTCGGGGGGGATCACCCCTCCACTTT.

The chain has TRBV11-3 and TRBJ2-1; TRBD2 matches 8 bases. This CDR3 has 17 residues. Germline V gene data show CDR1 as SGHNT and CDR2 as YENEEA. Germline trimming cut 4 bases from V and 1 base from J; bases unmatched to any gene: 9. In DNA form, the CDR3 reads TGTGCCAGCAGCTCTACCCTACTAGCGGCTTCCTACAATGAGCAGTTCTTC. Its translation is CASSSTLLAASYNEQFF. The variable domain in full, with the rest retrieved from reference TRBV11-3 and TRBJ2-1, is EAGVVQSPRYKIIEKKQPVAFWCNPISGHNTLYWYLQNLGQGPELLIRYENEEAVDDSQLPKDRFSAERLKGVDSTLKIQPAELGDSAVYLCASSSTLLAASYNEQFFGPGTRLTVL.

This clone appeared a few times. The rearrangement links TRBV10-2 to TRBJ2-7; D perhaps matches TRBD2 (6 bases). The germline V gene encodes CDR1 WSHSY and CDR2 SAAADI. Trimming removed 7 bases at V and 5 bases at J, with 21 bases between. The CDR3 spans 15 residues. CDR3 coding DNA: TGCGCCAGCACCATCCTGGGGGGAGCGGGCCACGAGCAGTACTTC. This encodes CASTILGGAGHEQYF.

The chain is built from TRBV28 and TRBJ1-2; 8 nucleotides agree with TRBD1. Per the germline V gene, CDR1 is MDHEN and CDR2 is SYDVKM. The CDR3 is 14 residues long. V gave up 6 bases and J gave up 7 bases; unmatched junction bases: 10. The CDR3: CASSPGTGRLGYTF. The CDR3, as DNA: TGTGCCAGCAGCCCCGGGACAGGAAGACTTGGCTACACCTTC.

This sequence joins TRBV28 and TRBJ1-1; a weak D match, TRBD1 (5 bases). The V end lost 6 bases, the J end lost 3 bases, and 14 bases lay between the germline ends. From germline, CDR1 is MDHEN and CDR2 SYDVKM. The CDR3 has 14 amino acids. CDR3 protein: CASSHGGLYTEAFF. The CDR3 nucleotides are TGTGCCAGCAGCCACGGGGGGTTATACACTGAAGCTTTCTTT. The complete variable domain, with remaining parts taken from reference TRBV28 and TRBJ1-1, reads DVKVTQSSRYLVKRTGEKVFLECVQDMDHENMFWYRQDPGLGLRLIYFSYDVKMKEKGDIPEGYSVSREKKERFSLILESASTNQTSMYLCASSHGGLYTEAFFGQGTRLTVV.